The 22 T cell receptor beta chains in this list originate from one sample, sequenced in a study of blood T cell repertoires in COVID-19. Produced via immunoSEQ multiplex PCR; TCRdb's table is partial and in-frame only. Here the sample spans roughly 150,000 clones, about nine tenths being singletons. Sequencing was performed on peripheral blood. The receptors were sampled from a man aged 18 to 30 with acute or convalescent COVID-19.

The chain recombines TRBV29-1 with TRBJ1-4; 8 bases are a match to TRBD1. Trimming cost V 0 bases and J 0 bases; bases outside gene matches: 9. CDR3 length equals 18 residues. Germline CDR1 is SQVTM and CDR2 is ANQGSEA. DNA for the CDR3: TGCAGCGTTGAAGATCAGAGAGGGACAGGCTCAACTAATGAAAAACTGTTTTTT. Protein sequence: CSVEDQRGTGSTNEKLFF.

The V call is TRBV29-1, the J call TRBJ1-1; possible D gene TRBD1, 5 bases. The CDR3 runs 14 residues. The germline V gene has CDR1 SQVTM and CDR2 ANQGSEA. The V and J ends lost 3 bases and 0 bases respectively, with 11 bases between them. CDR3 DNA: TGCAGCGTTGACCCAACAGGATTGAACACTGAAGCTTTCTTT. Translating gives CSVDPTGLNTEAFF.

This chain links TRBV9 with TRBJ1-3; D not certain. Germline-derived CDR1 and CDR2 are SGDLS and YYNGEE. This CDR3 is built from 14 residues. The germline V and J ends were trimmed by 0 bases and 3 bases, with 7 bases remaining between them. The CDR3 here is CASSVDNSGNTIYF. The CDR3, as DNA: TGTGCCAGCAGCGTAGATAATAGTGGAAACACCATATATTTT.

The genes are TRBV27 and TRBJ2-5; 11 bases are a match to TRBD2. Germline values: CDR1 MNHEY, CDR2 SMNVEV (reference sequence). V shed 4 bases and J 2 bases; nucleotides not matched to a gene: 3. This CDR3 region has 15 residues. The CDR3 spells CASSSGLAVQETQYF. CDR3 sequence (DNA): TGTGCCAGCAGTTCGGGACTAGCGGTTCAAGAGACCCAGTACTTC.

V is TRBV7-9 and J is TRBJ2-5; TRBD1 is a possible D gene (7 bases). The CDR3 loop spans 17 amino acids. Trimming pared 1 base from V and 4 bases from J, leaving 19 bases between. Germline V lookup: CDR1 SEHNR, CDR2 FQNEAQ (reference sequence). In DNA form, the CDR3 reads TGTGCCAGCAGCTTAGAGGCGTTTGGAGGGGGCGTAGAGACCCAGTACTTC. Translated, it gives CASSLEAFGGGVETQYF.

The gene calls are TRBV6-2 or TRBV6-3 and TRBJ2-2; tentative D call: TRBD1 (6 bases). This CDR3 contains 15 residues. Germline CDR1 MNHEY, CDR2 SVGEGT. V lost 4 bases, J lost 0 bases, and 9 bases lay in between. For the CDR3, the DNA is TGTGCCAGCAGTTCCGGGACAACGAACACCGGGGAGCTGTTTTTT. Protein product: CASSSGTTNTGELFF.

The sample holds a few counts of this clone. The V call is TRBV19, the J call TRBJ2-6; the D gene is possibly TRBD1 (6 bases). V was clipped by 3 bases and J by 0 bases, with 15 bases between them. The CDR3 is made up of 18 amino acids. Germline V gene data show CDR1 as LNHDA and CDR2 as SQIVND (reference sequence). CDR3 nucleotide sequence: TGTGCCAGTAGTATTAGCCGGGACACCCTCTCTGGGGCCAACGTCCTGACTTTC. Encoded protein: CASSISRDTLSGANVLTF.

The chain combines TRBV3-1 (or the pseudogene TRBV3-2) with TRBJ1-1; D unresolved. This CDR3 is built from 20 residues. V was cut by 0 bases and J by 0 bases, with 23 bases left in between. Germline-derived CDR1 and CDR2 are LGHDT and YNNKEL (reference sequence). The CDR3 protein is CASSQDRSTAKLPMNTEAFF. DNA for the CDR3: TGTGCCAGCAGCCAAGATCGATCTACGGCAAAACTACCTATGAACACTGAAGCTTTCTTT.

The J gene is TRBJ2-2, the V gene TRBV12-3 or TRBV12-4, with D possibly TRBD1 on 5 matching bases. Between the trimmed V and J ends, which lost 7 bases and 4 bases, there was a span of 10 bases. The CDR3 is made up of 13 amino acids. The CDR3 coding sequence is TGTGCCAGCACTGACAGAATCACCGGGGAGCTGTTTTTT. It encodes CASTDRITGELFF.

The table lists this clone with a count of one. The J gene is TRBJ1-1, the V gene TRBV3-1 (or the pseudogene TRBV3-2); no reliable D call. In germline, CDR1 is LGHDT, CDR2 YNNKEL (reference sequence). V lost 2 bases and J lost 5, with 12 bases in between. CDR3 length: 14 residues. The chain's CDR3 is CASSQTGTRTEAFF. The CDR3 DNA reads TGTGCCAGCAGCCAAACGGGAACGCGAACTGAAGCTTTCTTT.

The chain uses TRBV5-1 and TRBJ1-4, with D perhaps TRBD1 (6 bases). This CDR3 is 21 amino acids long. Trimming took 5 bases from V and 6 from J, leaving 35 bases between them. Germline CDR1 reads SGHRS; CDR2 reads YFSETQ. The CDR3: CASSSRGPTFLPRIGDEKLFF. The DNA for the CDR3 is TGCGCCAGCAGTTCCAGGGGCCCCACATTCCTCCCGAGGATCGGTGATGAAAAACTGTTTTTT.

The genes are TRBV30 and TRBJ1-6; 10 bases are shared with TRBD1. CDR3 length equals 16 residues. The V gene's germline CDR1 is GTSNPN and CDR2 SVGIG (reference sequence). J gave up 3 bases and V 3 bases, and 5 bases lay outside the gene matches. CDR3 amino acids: CAWRIDRGLYNSPLHF. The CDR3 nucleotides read TGTGCCTGGAGGATTGACAGGGGGCTCTATAATTCACCCCTCCACTTT.

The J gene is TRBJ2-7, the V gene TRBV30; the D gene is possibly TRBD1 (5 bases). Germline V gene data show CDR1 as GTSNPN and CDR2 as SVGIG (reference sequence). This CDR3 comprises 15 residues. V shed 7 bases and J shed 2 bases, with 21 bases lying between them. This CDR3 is CALLKPGSTTYEQYF. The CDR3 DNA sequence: TGTGCCTTACTAAAGCCAGGGTCCACCACCTACGAGCAGTACTTC.

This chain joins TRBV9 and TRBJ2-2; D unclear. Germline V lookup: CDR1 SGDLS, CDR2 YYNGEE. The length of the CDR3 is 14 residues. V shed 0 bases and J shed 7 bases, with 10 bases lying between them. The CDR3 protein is CASSVDGWNGELFF. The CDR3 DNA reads TGTGCCAGCAGCGTAGACGGGTGGAACGGGGAGCTGTTTTTT.

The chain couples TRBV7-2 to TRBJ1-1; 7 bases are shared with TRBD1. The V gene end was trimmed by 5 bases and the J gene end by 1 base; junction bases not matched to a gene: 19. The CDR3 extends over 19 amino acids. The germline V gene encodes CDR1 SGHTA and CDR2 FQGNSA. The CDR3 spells CASSNYLPGQRGRNTEAFF. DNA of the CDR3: TGTGCCAGCAGCAACTACCTTCCGGGACAGCGAGGGAGGAACACTGAAGCTTTCTTT.

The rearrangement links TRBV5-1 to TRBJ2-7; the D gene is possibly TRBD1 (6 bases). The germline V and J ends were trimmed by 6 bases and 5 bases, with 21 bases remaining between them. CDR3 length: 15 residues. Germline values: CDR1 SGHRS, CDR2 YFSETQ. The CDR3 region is CASTLQWTDSNEQYF. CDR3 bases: TGCGCCAGCACCCTACAATGGACAGACTCAAACGAGCAGTACTTC.

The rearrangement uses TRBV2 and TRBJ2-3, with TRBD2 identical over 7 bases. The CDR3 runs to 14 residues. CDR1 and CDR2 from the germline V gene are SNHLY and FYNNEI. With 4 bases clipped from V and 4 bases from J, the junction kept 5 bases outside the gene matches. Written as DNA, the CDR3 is TGTGCCAGCAGTGCGGGGGGTAACGCAGATACGCAGTATTTT. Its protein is CASSAGGNADTQYF. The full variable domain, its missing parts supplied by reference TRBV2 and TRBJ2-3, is EPEVTQTPSHQVTQMGQEVILRCVPISNHLYFYWYRQILGQKVEFLVSFYNNEISEKSEIFDDQFSVERPDGSNFTLKIRSTKLEDSAMYFCASSAGGNADTQYFGPGTRLTVL.

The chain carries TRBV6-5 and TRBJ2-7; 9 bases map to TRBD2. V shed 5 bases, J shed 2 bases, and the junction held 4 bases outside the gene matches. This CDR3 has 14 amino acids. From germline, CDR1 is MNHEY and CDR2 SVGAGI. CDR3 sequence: CASSPTSGPYEQYF. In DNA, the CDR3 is TGTGCCAGCAGTCCGACTAGCGGCCCCTACGAGCAGTACTTC.

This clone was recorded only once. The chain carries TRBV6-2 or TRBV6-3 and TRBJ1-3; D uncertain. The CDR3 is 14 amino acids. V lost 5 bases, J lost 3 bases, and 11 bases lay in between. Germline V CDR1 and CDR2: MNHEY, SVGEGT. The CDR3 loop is CASSPAGIGNTIYF. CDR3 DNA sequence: TGTGCCAGCAGTCCCGCGGGAATTGGAAACACCATATATTTT.

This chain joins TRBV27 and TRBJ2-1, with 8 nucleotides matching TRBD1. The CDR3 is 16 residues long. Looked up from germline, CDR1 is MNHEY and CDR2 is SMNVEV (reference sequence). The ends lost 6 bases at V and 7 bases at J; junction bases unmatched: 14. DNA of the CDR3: TGTGCCAGCAGCACCATTCCGGGACAGGAGGCAAATGAGCAGTTCTTC. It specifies CASSTIPGQEANEQFF.

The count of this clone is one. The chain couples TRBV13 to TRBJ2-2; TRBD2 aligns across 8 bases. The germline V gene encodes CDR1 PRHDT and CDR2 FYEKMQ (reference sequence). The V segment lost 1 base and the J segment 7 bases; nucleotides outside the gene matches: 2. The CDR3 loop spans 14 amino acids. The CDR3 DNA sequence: TGTGCCAGCAGCTTAGAGGGGACTAGCGGGGAGCTGTTTTTT. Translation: CASSLEGTSGELFF. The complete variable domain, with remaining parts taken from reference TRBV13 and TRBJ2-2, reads AAGVIQSPRHLIKEKRETATLKCYPIPRHDTVYWYQQGPGQDPQFLISFYEKMQSDKGSIPDRFSAQQFSDYHSELNMSSLELGDSALYFCASSLEGTSGELFFGEGSRLTVL.

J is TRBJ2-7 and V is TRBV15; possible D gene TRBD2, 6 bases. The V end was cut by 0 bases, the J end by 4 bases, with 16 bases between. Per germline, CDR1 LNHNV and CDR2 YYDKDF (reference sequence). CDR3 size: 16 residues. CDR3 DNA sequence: TGTGCCACCAGCAGAGATTGGTTGGAGGGTCGGTACGAGCAGTACTTC. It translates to CATSRDWLEGRYEQYF.